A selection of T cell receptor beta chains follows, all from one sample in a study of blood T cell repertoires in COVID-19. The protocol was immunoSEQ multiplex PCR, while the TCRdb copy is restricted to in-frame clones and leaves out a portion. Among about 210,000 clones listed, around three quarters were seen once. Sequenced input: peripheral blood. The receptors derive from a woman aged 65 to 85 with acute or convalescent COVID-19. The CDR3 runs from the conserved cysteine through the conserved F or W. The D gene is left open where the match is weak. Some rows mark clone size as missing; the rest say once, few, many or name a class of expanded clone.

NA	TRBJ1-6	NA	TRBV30	CAWSVRVLDYSPLHF	TGTGCCTGGAGTGTACGGGTCTTAGACTATTCACCCCTCCACTTT
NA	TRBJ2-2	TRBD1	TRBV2	CASREGTGTRGTGELFF	TGTGCCAGCAGGGAGGGGACAGGGACCCGCGGCACCGGGGAGCTGTTTTTT
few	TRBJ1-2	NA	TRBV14	CASSQIGGNGYTF	TGTGCCAGCAGCCAAATAGGAGGTAATGGCTACACCTTC
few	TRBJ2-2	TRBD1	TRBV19	CASSPGTGGTTGELFF	TGTGCCAGTAGTCCCGGGACAGGGGGAACCACCGGGGAGCTGTTTTTT
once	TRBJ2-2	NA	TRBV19	CASRIQGGYSGELFF	TGTGCCAGTAGGATACAGGGAGGGTATTCCGGGGAGCTGTTTTTT
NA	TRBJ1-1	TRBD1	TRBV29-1	CSVPGQGYTEAFF	TGCAGCGTCCCGGGACAGGGGTACACTGAAGCTTTCTTT
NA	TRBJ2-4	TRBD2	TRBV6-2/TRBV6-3	CASSPSGGGAKNIQYF	TGTGCCAGCAGCCCCAGCGGGGGAGGGGCCAAAAACATTCAGTACTTC
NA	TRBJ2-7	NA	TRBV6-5	CASSYGRGTYEQYF	TGTGCCAGCAGTTACGGCCGGGGGACCTACGAGCAGTACTTC
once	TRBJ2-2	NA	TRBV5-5	CASSPGGWKTGELFF	TGTGCCAGCAGCCCGGGCGGGTGGAAAACCGGGGAGCTGTTTTTT
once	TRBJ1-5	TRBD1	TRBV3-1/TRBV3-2	CASSPEGRGQGNQPQHF	TGTGCCAGCAGCCCTGAAGGCCGGGGACAGGGTAATCAGCCCCAGCATTTT
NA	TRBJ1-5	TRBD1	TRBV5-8	CASSSGQDIQPQHF	TGTGCCAGCAGCTCGGGACAGGACATTCAGCCCCAGCATTTT
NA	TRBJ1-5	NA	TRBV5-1	CASSLEYGQRWPQHF	TGCGCCAGCAGCTTGGAATACGGACAACGATGGCCCCAGCATTTT
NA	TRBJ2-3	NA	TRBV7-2	CASSSLRRLRTDTQYF	TGTGCCAGCAGCTCCCTCCGGAGGCTCCGCACAGATACGCAGTATTTT
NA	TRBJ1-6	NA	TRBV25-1	CASSERLRGNNSPLHF	TGTGCCAGCAGTGAGAGGTTAAGAGGGAATAATTCACCCCTCCACTTT
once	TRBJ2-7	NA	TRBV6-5	CASRNPVTSEQYF	TGTGCCAGCAGGAACCCAGTGACTAGTGAGCAGTACTTC
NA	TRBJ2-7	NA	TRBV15	CATSRDYGGTYEQYF	TGTGCCACCAGCAGAGATTACGGCGGAACCTACGAGCAGTACTTC
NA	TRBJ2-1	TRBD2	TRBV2	CASSAVTSRGTRPFF	TGTGCCAGCAGTGCGGTAACTTCTCGCGGGACTAGGCCGTTCTTC
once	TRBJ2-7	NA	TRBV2	CASSEEAGAAYEQYF	TGTGCCAGCAGTGAAGAAGCAGGGGCAGCCTACGAGCAGTACTTC
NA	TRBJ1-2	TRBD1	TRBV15	CATSRDATGAGYTF	TGTGCCACCAGCAGAGATGCGACAGGGGCCGGCTACACCTTC
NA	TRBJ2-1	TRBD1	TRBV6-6	CASTHRTGISYNEQFF	TGTGCCAGCACCCATCGGACAGGGATTTCCTACAATGAGCAGTTCTTC
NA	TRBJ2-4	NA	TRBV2	CASSGEAKNIQYF	TGTGCCAGCAGTGGAGAGGCCAAAAACATTCAGTACTTC
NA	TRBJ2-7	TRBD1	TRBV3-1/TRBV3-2	CASSTGASYEQYF	TGTGCCAGCAGTACAGGGGCCTCCTACGAGCAGTACTTC
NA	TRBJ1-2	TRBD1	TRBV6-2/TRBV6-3	CASSRQGVNGYTF	TGTGCCAGCAGCCGACAGGGGGTAAATGGCTACACCTTC
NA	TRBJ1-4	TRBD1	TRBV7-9	CASSLLGGTNEKLFF	TGTGCCAGCAGCTTATTAGGGGGCACTAATGAAAAACTGTTTTTT
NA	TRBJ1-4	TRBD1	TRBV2	CASSRGQTTNEKLFF	TGTGCCAGCAGCCGGGGACAGACAACTAATGAAAAACTGTTTTTT
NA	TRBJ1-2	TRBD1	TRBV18	CASSPGQGNGYTF	TGTGCCAGCTCGCCGGGACAGGGGAATGGCTACACCTTC
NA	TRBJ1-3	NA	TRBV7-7	CASSLGPGNTIYF	TGTGCCAGCAGCTTAGGTCCAGGAAACACCATATATTTT
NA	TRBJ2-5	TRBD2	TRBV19	CASSRPGLAGATSNWETQYF	TGTGCCAGTAGTAGGCCGGGACTAGCGGGGGCCACGTCAAATTGGGAGACCCAGTACTTC
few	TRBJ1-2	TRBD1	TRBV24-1	CATSDPRQGINGYTF	TGTGCCACCAGTGATCCCAGACAGGGGATCAATGGCTACACCTTC
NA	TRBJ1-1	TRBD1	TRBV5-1	CASRPGDRDSTEAFF	TGCGCCAGCAGGCCTGGCGACAGGGATTCGACTGAAGCTTTCTTT
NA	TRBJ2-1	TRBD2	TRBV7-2	CASSLTGGGVTEQFF	TGTGCCAGCAGCTTAACGGGCGGGGGGGTAACTGAGCAGTTCTTC
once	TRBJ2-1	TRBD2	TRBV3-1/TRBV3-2	CASSQTGRGEQFF	TGTGCCAGCAGCCAAACGGGGAGGGGTGAGCAGTTCTTC